This entry features one T cell receptor (beta chain) sequence. The sample originates from a study of cytomegalovirus exposure and HLA in healthy donors. From germline, CDR1 is MNHEY and CDR2 SVGAGI. The CDR3 has 14 residues. The V segment lost 4 bases and the J segment 1 base; nucleotides outside the gene matches: 4. TCRdb's table, derived via immunoSEQ multiplex PCR, lists solely in-frame clones and lacks some. The data show some 110,000 clones, about 88% seen once. This TCR was recovered from a woman aged 18-30 years in good health and CMV-seropositive. The chain is built from TRBV6-5 and TRBJ2-7; TRBD1 matches 7 bases. Sequencing input: PBMCs. The CDR3 loop reads CASSSSTGSYEQYF. CDR3 nucleotide sequence: TGTGCCAGCAGTTCGTCGACAGGGTCCTACGAGCAGTACTTC.